The rows below give T cell receptor beta chains drawn from one sample of a study of T cell responses to AZD1222 COVID-19 vaccine. Using immunoSEQ multiplex PCR, the repertoire was profiled, and TCRdb retains in-frame clones only, with some absent. The sample has about 140,000 clones. Material: peripheral blood. The receptors originated from an adult in good health. Both conserved end residues are part of each CDR3. A D gene is named only where the DNA matches it firmly.

d_call: .
v_call: TRBV6-5
j_call: TRBJ1-2
cdr3_nt: TGTGCCAGCAGTCCCAGAGAAGGGGACCGGGGCTACACCTTC
cdr3_aa: CASSPREGDRGYTF

d_call: .
v_call: TRBV6-5
j_call: TRBJ1-2
cdr3_nt: TGTGCCAGCAGTTATTCAGGGAATAGCTATGGCTACACCTTC
cdr3_aa: CASSYSGNSYGYTF

d_call: TRBD2
v_call: TRBV27
j_call: TRBJ2-7
cdr3_nt: TGTGCCAGCAGTCAGGGACTAGCGGGTACTACGGGGCAGTACTTC
cdr3_aa: CASSQGLAGTTGQYF

d_call: TRBD2
v_call: TRBV6-5
j_call: TRBJ2-7
cdr3_nt: TGTGCCAGCAGTCTGGGGGGGGTCGCGTACGAGCAGTACTTC
cdr3_aa: CASSLGGVAYEQYF

d_call: TRBD1
v_call: TRBV6-5
j_call: TRBJ1-6
cdr3_nt: TGTGCCAGCAGTCTCAGGACAGGGTGGTCACCCCTCCACTTT
cdr3_aa: CASSLRTGWSPLHF

d_call: .
v_call: TRBV6-1
j_call: TRBJ1-6
cdr3_nt: TGTGCCAGCAGTGATGCAGGGAAATATTCACCCCTCCACTTT
cdr3_aa: CASSDAGKYSPLHF

d_call: .
v_call: TRBV11-2
j_call: TRBJ1-3
cdr3_nt: TGTGCCAGCAGCTTAACGCTGACAGCCTCTGGAAACACCATATATTTT
cdr3_aa: CASSLTLTASGNTIYF

d_call: .
v_call: TRBV5-4
j_call: TRBJ2-3
cdr3_nt: TGTGCCAGCAGCCTGGACTCGGTTAGCACAGATACGCAGTATTTT
cdr3_aa: CASSLDSVSTDTQYF

d_call: .
v_call: TRBV18
j_call: TRBJ1-1
cdr3_nt: TGTGCCAGCTCACCATATCAGCAGGGGCAAGGCACTGAAGCTTTCTTT
cdr3_aa: CASSPYQQGQGTEAFF

d_call: TRBD1
v_call: TRBV19
j_call: TRBJ1-1
cdr3_nt: TGTGCCAGCGGGACAGCTGGAGTGAACACTGAAGCTTTCTTT
cdr3_aa: CASGTAGVNTEAFF

d_call: TRBD1
v_call: TRBV28
j_call: TRBJ1-1
cdr3_nt: TGTGCCAGCAGGGGACAGGGCGTAACTGAAGCTTTCTTT
cdr3_aa: CASRGQGVTEAFF

d_call: .
v_call: TRBV3-1/TRBV3-2
j_call: TRBJ1-4
cdr3_nt: TGTGCCAGCAGCCAAGTGACAGTGGCATATGAAAAACTGTTTTTT
cdr3_aa: CASSQVTVAYEKLFF

d_call: .
v_call: TRBV7-9
j_call: TRBJ2-7
cdr3_nt: TGTGCCAGCAGCTCACACGACAGATCCTACGAGCAGTACTTC
cdr3_aa: CASSSHDRSYEQYF

d_call: TRBD2
v_call: TRBV7-3
j_call: TRBJ2-7
cdr3_nt: TGTGCCAGCAGCCCGAACGGCGGGGGGGCCGACGAGCAGTACTTC
cdr3_aa: CASSPNGGGADEQYF

d_call: TRBD1
v_call: TRBV19
j_call: TRBJ1-1
cdr3_nt: TGTGCCAGTAAGCCTACAGGGGGGATATCGGGGACTGAAGCTTTCTTT
cdr3_aa: CASKPTGGISGTEAFF

d_call: .
v_call: TRBV5-4
j_call: TRBJ2-3
cdr3_nt: TGTGCCAGCAGCTTCAACCACCCCACAGATACGCAGTATTTT
cdr3_aa: CASSFNHPTDTQYF

d_call: .
v_call: TRBV6-5
j_call: TRBJ1-2
cdr3_nt: TGTGCCAGCAGTTCAGGGGAACCTGGCTACACCTTC
cdr3_aa: CASSSGEPGYTF

d_call: .
v_call: TRBV6-1
j_call: TRBJ1-5
cdr3_nt: TGTGCCAGCAGTGGTCTCTTCAGGGGAAGCAATCAGCCCCAGCATTTT
cdr3_aa: CASSGLFRGSNQPQHF

d_call: .
v_call: TRBV5-6
j_call: TRBJ1-2
cdr3_nt: TGTGCCAGCAGCTTGAGGTATCTTGGCTACACCTTC
cdr3_aa: CASSLRYLGYTF

d_call: TRBD1
v_call: TRBV18
j_call: TRBJ2-7
cdr3_nt: TGTGCCAGCTCACCAGGGACAGGGCGGGACTTC
cdr3_aa: CASSPGTGRDF

d_call: .
v_call: TRBV11-3
j_call: TRBJ1-1
cdr3_nt: TGTGCCAGCAGCTTTTCACAGGACACTGAAGCTTTCTTT
cdr3_aa: CASSFSQDTEAFF

d_call: .
v_call: TRBV19
j_call: TRBJ1-2
cdr3_nt: TGTGCCAGTAGTAGGAGCACCCTGGATGGCTACACCTTC
cdr3_aa: CASSRSTLDGYTF

d_call: .
v_call: TRBV28
j_call: TRBJ1-3
cdr3_nt: TGTGCCAGCAGTTTAGGTCTGGGCTCTGGAAACACCATATATTTT
cdr3_aa: CASSLGLGSGNTIYF

d_call: .
v_call: TRBV12-3/TRBV12-4
j_call: TRBJ2-7
cdr3_nt: TGTGCCAGCATGCTCGGGGGGCCCCACGAGCAGTACTTC
cdr3_aa: CASMLGGPHEQYF

d_call: .
v_call: TRBV4-2
j_call: TRBJ2-2
cdr3_nt: TGTGCCAGCAGCCAAGATTCGATCAGGGGGGGCACCGGGGAGCTGTTTTTT
cdr3_aa: CASSQDSIRGGTGELFF

d_call: TRBD2
v_call: TRBV4-3
j_call: TRBJ2-4
cdr3_nt: TGCGCCAGCAGCCAGGCGGGAGATACCAAAAACATTCAGTACTTT
cdr3_aa: CASSQAGDTKNIQYF

d_call: TRBD1
v_call: TRBV5-4
j_call: TRBJ1-1
cdr3_nt: TGTGCCAGCAGCTCCCTGGGACAGCACACTGAAGCTTTCTTT
cdr3_aa: CASSSLGQHTEAFF

d_call: TRBD2
v_call: TRBV5-6
j_call: TRBJ2-7
cdr3_nt: TGTGCCAGCAGCTTGCGGCGGGGGGGCCGCTACGAGCAGTACTTC
cdr3_aa: CASSLRRGGRYEQYF

d_call: .
v_call: TRBV2
j_call: TRBJ1-1
cdr3_nt: TGTGCCAGCAGTGGGCAGTTGAACACTGAAGCTTTCTTT
cdr3_aa: CASSGQLNTEAFF

d_call: .
v_call: TRBV5-1
j_call: TRBJ2-3
cdr3_nt: TGCGCCAGCAGCCTGACCGGCAGAGATACGCAGTATTTT
cdr3_aa: CASSLTGRDTQYF

d_call: .
v_call: TRBV11-3
j_call: TRBJ1-2
cdr3_nt: TGTGCCAGCAGCTCACCAGGTCGGGGGGGAGACTACTATGGCTACACCTTC
cdr3_aa: CASSSPGRGGDYYGYTF

d_call: .
v_call: TRBV3-1/TRBV3-2
j_call: TRBJ1-4
cdr3_nt: TGTGCCAGCAGCCAATTCCTTTTGAACGAAAAACTGTTTTTT
cdr3_aa: CASSQFLLNEKLFF

d_call: .
v_call: TRBV11-2
j_call: TRBJ1-2
cdr3_nt: TGTGCCAGCAGCTTAGCCAGAGGGAAGGAAAACTATGGCTACACCTTC
cdr3_aa: CASSLARGKENYGYTF

d_call: .
v_call: TRBV7-2
j_call: TRBJ2-3
cdr3_nt: TGTGCCAGCACCCCCGAGGTTTGGGGTAGCACAGATACGCAGTATTTT
cdr3_aa: CASTPEVWGSTDTQYF

d_call: TRBD2
v_call: TRBV4-1
j_call: TRBJ2-1
cdr3_nt: TGCGCCAGCAGCCTCAAAGAGGGGGCTAGCGGGGCCGACAATGAGCAGTTCTTC
cdr3_aa: CASSLKEGASGADNEQFF

d_call: .
v_call: TRBV3-1/TRBV3-2
j_call: TRBJ1-2
cdr3_nt: TGTGCCAGCAGCCAAGAAGGAGCGGGGGCTGGCTACACCTTC
cdr3_aa: CASSQEGAGAGYTF

d_call: .
v_call: TRBV5-6
j_call: TRBJ1-3
cdr3_nt: TGTGCCAGCAGCTTGGGAGGGCGTGGAAACACCATATATTTT
cdr3_aa: CASSLGGRGNTIYF

d_call: TRBD1
v_call: TRBV14
j_call: TRBJ2-1
cdr3_nt: TGTGCCAGCTCAGGGGGACCCGACTACAATGAGCAGTTCTTC
cdr3_aa: CASSGGPDYNEQFF

d_call: .
v_call: TRBV19
j_call: TRBJ1-5
cdr3_nt: TGTGCCAGTAGTACCGACAGGTCTCAGCCCCAGCATTTT
cdr3_aa: CASSTDRSQPQHF

d_call: .
v_call: TRBV6-5
j_call: TRBJ1-2
cdr3_nt: TGTGCCAGCACCCGGGACGGAGCTAACTATGGCTACACCTTC
cdr3_aa: CASTRDGANYGYTF

d_call: TRBD1
v_call: TRBV2
j_call: TRBJ1-2
cdr3_nt: TGTGCCCGCCAGACACAGGGACAGGGGGCTAGAGGCTACACCTTC
cdr3_aa: CARQTQGQGARGYTF

d_call: TRBD1
v_call: TRBV30
j_call: TRBJ1-2
cdr3_nt: TGTGCCTTCCCGGGACAGGGGGCTAACTATGGCTACACCTTC
cdr3_aa: CAFPGQGANYGYTF

d_call: .
v_call: TRBV5-1
j_call: TRBJ1-2
cdr3_nt: TGCGCCAGCAGCGTCGACAGACACTATGGCTACACCTTC
cdr3_aa: CASSVDRHYGYTF

d_call: TRBD1
v_call: TRBV6-5
j_call: TRBJ2-3
cdr3_nt: TGTGCCAGCAGCCCCAGGGGGAGTACAGATACGCAGTATTTT
cdr3_aa: CASSPRGSTDTQYF

d_call: .
v_call: TRBV14
j_call: TRBJ2-7
cdr3_nt: TGTGCCAGCAGCCACCGGGACAAAAGCTACGAGCAGTACTTC
cdr3_aa: CASSHRDKSYEQYF

d_call: TRBD1
v_call: TRBV25-1
j_call: TRBJ1-4
cdr3_nt: TGTGCCAGCAGGAAGACAGGGGGACGTGAAAAACTGTTTTTT
cdr3_aa: CASRKTGGREKLFF

d_call: .
v_call: TRBV5-4
j_call: TRBJ1-1
cdr3_nt: TGTGCCAGCAGCTTTTCGAAGAACACTGAAGCTTTCTTT
cdr3_aa: CASSFSKNTEAFF

d_call: TRBD1
v_call: TRBV7-9
j_call: TRBJ1-2
cdr3_nt: TGTGCCAGCAGCCCCGGACGGGACAGGGGAGAGGGCTACACCTTC
cdr3_aa: CASSPGRDRGEGYTF

d_call: .
v_call: TRBV11-2
j_call: TRBJ1-1
cdr3_nt: TGTGCCAGCTCCAAATCCCTGAACACTGAAGCTTTCTTT
cdr3_aa: CASSKSLNTEAFF

d_call: TRBD1
v_call: TRBV18
j_call: TRBJ1-1
cdr3_nt: TGTGCCAGCTCTCGCCAGGGGGCGGTAGGCACTGAAGCTTTCTTT
cdr3_aa: CASSRQGAVGTEAFF

d_call: TRBD2
v_call: TRBV10-1
j_call: TRBJ2-5
cdr3_nt: TGCGCCAGCAGTAGCGTCTGTAGCGGGGGGGGCCTGGAGACCCAGTACTTC
cdr3_aa: CASSSVCSGGGLETQYF

d_call: .
v_call: TRBV14
j_call: TRBJ1-4
cdr3_nt: TGTGCCAGCAGCCCATCAACTACGTCGGGACGGAGGAATGAAAAACTGTTTTTT
cdr3_aa: CASSPSTTSGRRNEKLFF

d_call: .
v_call: TRBV6-2/TRBV6-3
j_call: TRBJ2-3
cdr3_nt: TGTGCCAGCAGCCAACTCCCCTATGGGGGGGCGCGCACAGATACGCAGTATTTT
cdr3_aa: CASSQLPYGGARTDTQYF